Listed here are 23 T cell receptor beta chains from one sample, sequenced in a study of blood T cell repertoires in COVID-19. Sequencing was performed with immunoSEQ multiplex PCR; in TCRdb, only in-frame clones are kept and a portion is missing. The table lists around 300,000 clones, 70% to 90% of them singletons, with about 8.6% in the top ten. Sequencing was carried out using peripheral blood. These receptors originate from a man between 18 and 29 years old with active or convalescent COVID-19.

The V gene is TRBV27, the J gene TRBJ2-3; 10 bases fit TRBD1. Trimming cost V 4 bases and J 0 bases; bases outside gene matches: 22. The V gene's germline CDR1 is MNHEY and CDR2 SMNVEV (reference sequence). CDR3 size: 22 residues. The CDR3 DNA is TGTGCCAGCAGTTCCCGGGACTGGACAGGGGGGAAAGCCGGTACCAGCACAGATACGCAGTATTTT. Protein: CASSSRDWTGGKAGTSTDTQYF.

The chain uses TRBV19 and TRBJ1-2; 7 bases are shared with TRBD1. Germline CDR1 LNHDA, CDR2 SQIVND (reference sequence). V shed 5 bases, J shed 6 bases, and the junction held 12 bases outside the gene matches. This CDR3 spans 15 amino acids. CDR3 loop: CASSAYNRGSDGYTF. DNA for the CDR3: TGTGCCAGTAGTGCCTATAACAGGGGATCGGATGGCTACACCTTC.

The CDR3 DNA follows: TGTGCCAGCAGCTTCCAGGCGTCCTACGAGCAGTACTTC. This encodes CASSFQASYEQYF. The genes are TRBV7-8 and TRBJ2-7; D ambiguous. With 3 bases removed from V and 1 base from J, the gap between germline ends came to 7 bases. CDR1 SGHVS and CDR2 FQNEAQ come from the germline V gene. This CDR3 has 13 amino acids.

The rearrangement uses TRBV3-1 (or the pseudogene TRBV3-2) and TRBJ1-5; tentatively, D is TRBD1 (5 bases). Trimming removed 0 bases from V and 6 bases from J, with 12 bases in between. The CDR3 length is 15 residues. Germline CDR1 LGHDT, CDR2 YNNKEL (reference sequence). The CDR3 spells CASSQDLGGGQPQHF. The CDR3 nucleotides read TGTGCCAGCAGCCAAGATCTGGGGGGGGGTCAGCCCCAGCATTTT.

This sequence joins TRBV19 and TRBJ1-5; 7 nucleotides match TRBD1. Germline values: CDR1 LNHDA, CDR2 SQIVND (reference sequence). There are 19 residues in the CDR3. Germline trimming cut 7 bases from V and 0 bases from J; bases unmatched to any gene: 18. CDR3 sequence reads: CASMESVYRGVDSNQPQHF. In nucleotides, the CDR3 is TGTGCCAGTATGGAGTCGGTATACAGGGGTGTCGATAGCAATCAGCCCCAGCATTTT.

A single count supports this clone. This rearrangement joins TRBV21-1 to TRBJ2-7; TRBD1, the table's D call, was not compared with the DNA. TRBV21-1 is listed as a pseudogene. This CDR3 is built from 13 residues. This chain's CDR3 is CASLRTSHYEQYF. In DNA form, the CDR3 reads TGTGCCAGCCTCAGAACATCCCACTACGAGCAGTACTTC.

The chain has TRBV6-5 and TRBJ2-5; 8 bases agree with TRBD2. The V and J ends lost 8 bases and 5 bases, in that order; junction bases with no gene match: 10. This CDR3 comprises 14 residues. The germline V gene encodes CDR1 MNHEY and CDR2 SVGAGI. CDR3 nucleotide sequence: TGTGCCAGCTGTCGGGGGGGCTCGGTGGAGACCCAGTACTTC. Amino acid sequence: CASCRGGSVETQYF.

This clone came up a few times. The V call is TRBV15, the J call TRBJ2-7; TRBD2 matches 13 bases. This CDR3 spans 14 amino acids. CDR1 and CDR2 from the germline V gene are LNHNV and YYDKDF (reference sequence). V was pared by 8 bases and J by 3 bases, with 4 bases of the junction left unmatched. In DNA form, the CDR3 reads TGTGCCACCGAAGGGACTAGCGGGGACTACGAGCAGTACTTC. Its protein is CATEGTSGDYEQYF. The complete variable domain, with remaining parts taken from reference TRBV15 and TRBJ2-7, reads DAMVIQNPRYQVTQFGKPVTLSCSQTLNHNVMYWYQQKSSQAPKLLFHYYDKDFNNEADTPDNFQSRRPNTSFCFLDIRSPGLGDTAMYLCATEGTSGDYEQYFGPGTRLTVT.

V and J are TRBV11-3 and TRBJ1-3, with a weak D call TRBD1 (5 bases). Trimming removed 4 bases from V and 0 bases from J, with 10 bases in between. From germline, CDR1 is SGHNT and CDR2 YENEEA. This CDR3 is 15 amino acids long. The CDR3 nucleotides are TGTGCCAGCAGCTCGACAGCAAACTCTGGAAACACCATATATTTT. Translation: CASSSTANSGNTIYF.

The chain is built from TRBV6-1 and TRBJ1-2; 7 bases agree with TRBD1. The J segment lost 4 bases and the V segment lost 4 bases, leaving 12 bases of the junction unmatched. The CDR3 spans 16 residues. The germline CDR1 and CDR2 sequences are MNHNS and SASEGT. The CDR3 spells CASSGSSQGTGYGYTF. CDR3 in DNA: TGTGCCAGCAGTGGATCGTCACAGGGGACCGGCTATGGCTACACCTTC.

The chain is built from TRBV2 and TRBJ1-1; D not certain. The germline gives CDR1 SNHLY, CDR2 FYNNEI. V lost 7 bases to trimming and J lost 7 bases, with 10 bases between them. The CDR3 runs 11 residues. CDR3 sequence: CASNWRVEAFF. CDR3 coding DNA: TGTGCCAGCAACTGGAGAGTTGAAGCTTTCTTT.

The chain employs TRBV11-3 and TRBJ2-7; D remains unclear. Germline V gene data show CDR1 as SGHNT and CDR2 as YENEEA. V lost 4 bases and J lost 6, with 13 bases in between. The length of the CDR3 is 13 residues. The CDR3 DNA is TGTGCCAGCAGCTCATCCTTACTCGGCGAGCAGTACTTC. Its protein is CASSSSLLGEQYF.

The table lists this clone with a count of one. V and J are TRBV19 and TRBJ1-1; tentatively, D is TRBD1 (6 bases). CDR1 LNHDA and CDR2 SQIVND come from the germline V gene (reference sequence). The CDR3 consists of 14 residues. V shed 3 bases and J shed 4 bases, with 12 bases lying between them. The CDR3 loop reads CASSITGSGTEAFF. The CDR3 DNA sequence: TGTGCCAGTAGTATCACAGGGTCGGGCACTGAAGCTTTCTTT. Full variable domain (remainder filled in from reference TRBV19 and TRBJ1-1): DGGITQSPKYLFRKEGQNVTLSCEQNLNHDAMYWYRQDPGQGLRLIYYSQIVNDFQKGDIAEGYSVSREKKESFPLTVTSAQKNPTAFYLCASSITGSGTEAFFGQGTRLTVV.

V and J are TRBV9 and TRBJ2-1; TRBD1 matches at 7 bases. J gave up 9 bases and V 4 bases, and 13 bases lay outside the gene matches. Germline V lookup: CDR1 SGDLS, CDR2 YYNGEE. The CDR3 runs 15 residues. In DNA form, the CDR3 reads TGTGCCAGCAGCACACAGAGGGGGCTTGGGTCTGAGCAGTTCTTC. The encoded protein is CASSTQRGLGSEQFF.

This chain uses TRBV5-6 with TRBJ2-3; maybe TRBD1 (5 bases). Trimming stripped 4 bases from V and 8 bases from J, with 11 bases between. This CDR3 has 12 amino acids. Germline loops: CDR1 SGHDT, CDR2 YYEEEE. CDR3 coding DNA: TGTGCCAGCAGCCCAGGGTTTGGTACGCAGTATTTT. Amino acid sequence: CASSPGFGTQYF.

With regard to this clone: The same CDR3 can be traced to other DNA sequences in this sample. The chain carries TRBV12-3 or TRBV12-4 and TRBJ1-1; D unresolved. The CDR3 is 12 residues long. Trimming stripped 3 bases from V and 5 bases from J, with 7 bases between. The CDR3 loop reads CASSFGGTEAFF. The CDR3 DNA sequence: TGTGCCAGCAGTTTCGGCGGGACTGAAGCTTTCTTT.

The V call is TRBV5-4, the J call TRBJ2-2, with 7 nucleotides matching TRBD1. J was trimmed by 9 bases and V by 5 bases; bases with no gene match: 13. The CDR3 is made up of 15 amino acids. CDR1 SGHNT and CDR2 YYREEE come from the germline V gene (reference sequence). CDR3 amino acids: CASSQRDRGSRELFF. The CDR3 region has the DNA TGTGCCAGCAGTCAACGGGACAGAGGTTCTCGGGAGCTGTTTTTT.

The genes are TRBV6-2 or TRBV6-3 and TRBJ2-7, with D possibly being TRBD1 (5 bases). The CDR3 runs to 14 residues. Germline values: CDR1 MNHEY, CDR2 SVGEGT. The germline V and J ends were trimmed by 0 bases and 4 bases, with 10 bases remaining between them. The CDR3 bases are TGTGCCAGCAGTTACTCTCAAGGGGCTTACGAGCAGTACTTC. Its translation is CASSYSQGAYEQYF.

This rearrangement joins TRBV7-9 to TRBJ2-3; possible D gene TRBD2, 6 bases. The CDR3 runs 14 residues. Per germline, CDR1 SEHNR and CDR2 FQNEAQ (reference sequence). V lost 4 bases, J lost 4 bases, and 12 bases lay in between. CDR3 protein: CASSWAPGADTQYF. As DNA, the CDR3 is TGTGCCAGCAGCTGGGCCCCGGGAGCAGATACGCAGTATTTT.

CDR3 bases: TGTGCCAGCAGGGACAGGGACAACTATGGCTACACCTTC. Translating gives CASRDRDNYGYTF. The chain uses TRBV14 and TRBJ1-2; 8 bases align to TRBD1. Germline assignment: CDR1 SGHDN and CDR2 FVKESK. The CDR3 sequence is 13 residues long. With V trimmed by 6 bases and J by 2 bases, 2 bases remained unmatched.

This clone was detected once. V and J are TRBV11-1 and TRBJ2-7; 7 nucleotides match TRBD2. The germline V gene encodes CDR1 SGHAT and CDR2 FQDESV (reference sequence). Trimming took 5 bases from V and 4 from J; bases not matched to a gene: 14. CDR3 length: 16 residues. CDR3: CASSLPRGGEMYEQYF. In DNA, the CDR3 is TGTGCCAGCAGCCTCCCCCGGGGAGGGGAAATGTACGAGCAGTACTTC.

The J gene is TRBJ2-5, the V gene TRBV5-6, with 7 bases lining up with TRBD2. Germline V CDR1 and CDR2: SGHDT, YYEEEE. Unmatched junction bases numbered 3, after V lost 0 bases and J lost 10 bases. The CDR3 consists of 12 residues. CDR3 nucleotides: TGTGCCAGCAGCTTGGGACGGGGGGTCCAGTACTTC. Translation: CASSLGRGVQYF.

This chain connects TRBV2 to TRBJ2-7, with 7 bases matching TRBD1. CDR1 is SNHLY, CDR2 FYNNEI, per germline. The CDR3 contains 13 residues. After removal of 6 bases from V and 5 bases from J, the junction contained 7 bases not matched to a gene. The CDR3 region has the DNA TGTGCCAGCAGCACTGACAGGGTCAACGAGCAGTACTTC. This encodes CASSTDRVNEQYF.